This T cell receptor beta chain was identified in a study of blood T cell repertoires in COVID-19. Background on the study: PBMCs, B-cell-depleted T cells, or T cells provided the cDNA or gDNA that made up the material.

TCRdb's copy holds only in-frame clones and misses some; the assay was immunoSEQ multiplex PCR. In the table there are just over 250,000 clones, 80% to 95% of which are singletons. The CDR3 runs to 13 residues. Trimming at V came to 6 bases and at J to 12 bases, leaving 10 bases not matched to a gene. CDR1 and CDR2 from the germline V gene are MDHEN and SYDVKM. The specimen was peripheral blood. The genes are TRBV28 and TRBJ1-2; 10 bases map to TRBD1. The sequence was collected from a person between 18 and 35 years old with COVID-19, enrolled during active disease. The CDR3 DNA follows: TGTGCCAGCAGCCCTAAGGGGGACAGGGGTCACACCTTC. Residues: CASSPKGDRGHTF.